This TCR beta chain emerged from a study of beta chain features in type 1 diabetes. This clone was seen only once. The CDR3 has 15 residues. The V end lost 1 base, the J end lost 1 base, and 10 bases lay between the germline ends. Germline CDR1 SEHNR, CDR2 FQNEAQ (reference sequence). About 120 mL of blood, on average, came from one heparinised draw per donor. Cell sorting via CD45RO/CCR7/CD25/CD127/CD95/CD27 was performed to obtain CD4+ naive, central memory, regulatory and stem cell-like memory cells. Isolated RNA was reverse transcribed in full, so expressed TCRB transcripts were sequenced. Sequencing used immunoSEQ multiplex PCR; TCRdb keeps in-frame clones, though not all of them. The repertoire includes 120,000 to 150,000 clones, 10% of them detected once, and 1.3% sits in the top ten.

The V call is TRBV7-9, the J call TRBJ2-5; no firm D call. The material sequenced was naive CD4+ T cells from blood. The origin of this receptor is a man younger than 35 in good health. The CDR3: CASSLGRSSQETQYF. CDR3 nucleotides: TGTGCCAGCAGCTTAGGTCGGAGCAGCCAAGAGACCCAGTACTTC. The variable domain in full, completed from reference TRBV7-9 and TRBJ2-5, reads DTGVSQNPRHKITKRGQNVTFRCDPISEHNRLYWYRQTLGQGPEFLTYFQNEAQLEKSRLLSDRFSAERPKGSFSTLEIQRTEQGDSAMYLCASSLGRSSQETQYFGPGTRLLVL.